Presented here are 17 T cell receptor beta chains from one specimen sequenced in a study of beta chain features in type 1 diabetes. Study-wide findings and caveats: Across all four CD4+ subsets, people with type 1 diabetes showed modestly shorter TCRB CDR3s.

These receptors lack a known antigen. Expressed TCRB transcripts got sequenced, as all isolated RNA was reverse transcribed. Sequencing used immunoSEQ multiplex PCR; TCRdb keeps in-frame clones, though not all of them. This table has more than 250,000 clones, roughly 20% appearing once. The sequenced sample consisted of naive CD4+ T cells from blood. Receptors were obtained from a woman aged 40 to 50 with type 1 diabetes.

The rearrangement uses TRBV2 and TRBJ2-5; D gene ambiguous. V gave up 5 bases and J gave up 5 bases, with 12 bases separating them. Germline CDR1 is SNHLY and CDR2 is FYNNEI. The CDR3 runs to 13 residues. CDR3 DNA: TGTGCCAGCAGTCGACTCTCTTTGGAGACCCAGTACTTC. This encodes CASSRLSLETQYF.

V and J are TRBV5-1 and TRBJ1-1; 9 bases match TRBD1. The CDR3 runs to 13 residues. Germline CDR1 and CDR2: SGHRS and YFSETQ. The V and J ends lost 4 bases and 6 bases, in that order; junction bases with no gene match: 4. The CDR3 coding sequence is TGCGCCAGCAGCCCGGGACAGGGCCCTGAAGCTTTCTTT. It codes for CASSPGQGPEAFF.

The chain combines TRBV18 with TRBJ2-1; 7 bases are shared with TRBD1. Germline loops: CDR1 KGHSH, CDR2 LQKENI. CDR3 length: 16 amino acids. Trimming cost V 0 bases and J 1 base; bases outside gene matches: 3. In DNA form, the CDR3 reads TGTGCCAGCTCACCACCCGACAGGGTTTCCTACAATGAGCAGTTCTTC. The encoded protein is CASSPPDRVSYNEQFF.

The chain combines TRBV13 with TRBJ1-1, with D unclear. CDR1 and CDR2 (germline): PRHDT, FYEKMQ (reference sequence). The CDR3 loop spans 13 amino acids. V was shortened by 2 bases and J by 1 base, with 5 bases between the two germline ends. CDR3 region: CASSLSGNTEAFF. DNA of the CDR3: TGTGCCAGCAGCTTATCAGGGAACACTGAAGCTTTCTTT.

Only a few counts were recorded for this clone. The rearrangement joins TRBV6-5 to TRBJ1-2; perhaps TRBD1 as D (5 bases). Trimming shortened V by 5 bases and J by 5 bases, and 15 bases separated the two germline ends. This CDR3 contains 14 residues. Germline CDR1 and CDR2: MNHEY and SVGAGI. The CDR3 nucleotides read TGTGCCAGCAGTCCCGGGACTGACGGTTATGGCTACACCTTC. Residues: CASSPGTDGYGYTF.

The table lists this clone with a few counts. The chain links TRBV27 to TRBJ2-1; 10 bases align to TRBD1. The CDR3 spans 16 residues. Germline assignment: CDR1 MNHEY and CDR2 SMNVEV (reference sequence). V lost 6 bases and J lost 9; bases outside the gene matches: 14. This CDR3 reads CASSPSILGTGVEQFF. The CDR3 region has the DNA TGTGCCAGCAGCCCCTCGATTTTAGGGACAGGGGTTGAGCAGTTCTTC.

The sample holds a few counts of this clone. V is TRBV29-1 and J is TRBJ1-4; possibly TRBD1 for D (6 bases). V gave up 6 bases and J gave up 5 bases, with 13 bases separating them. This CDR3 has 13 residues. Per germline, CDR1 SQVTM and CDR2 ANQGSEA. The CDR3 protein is CSVRGGSNEKLFF. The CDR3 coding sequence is TGCAGCGTGAGAGGGGGATCAAATGAAAAACTGTTTTTT.

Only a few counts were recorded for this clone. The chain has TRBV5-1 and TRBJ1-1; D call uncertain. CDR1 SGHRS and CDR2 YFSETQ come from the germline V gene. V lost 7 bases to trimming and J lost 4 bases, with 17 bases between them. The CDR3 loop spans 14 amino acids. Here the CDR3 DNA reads TGCGCCAGCTCGACGGCACCGCGGGGCACTGAAGCTTTCTTT. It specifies CASSTAPRGTEAFF.

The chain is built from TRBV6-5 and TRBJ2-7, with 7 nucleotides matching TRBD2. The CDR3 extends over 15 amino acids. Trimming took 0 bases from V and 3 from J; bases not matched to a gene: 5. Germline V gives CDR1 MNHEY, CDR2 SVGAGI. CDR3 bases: TGTGCCAGCAGTTACTCGTTAGGGGAGGGCTACGAGCAGTACTTC. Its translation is CASSYSLGEGYEQYF.

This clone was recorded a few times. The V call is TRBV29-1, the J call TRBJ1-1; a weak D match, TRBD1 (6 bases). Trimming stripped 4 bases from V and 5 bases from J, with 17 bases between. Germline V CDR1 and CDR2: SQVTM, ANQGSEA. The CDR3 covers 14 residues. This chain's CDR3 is CSVATGGAETEAFF. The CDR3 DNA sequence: TGCAGCGTTGCCACGGGGGGCGCGGAAACTGAAGCTTTCTTT.

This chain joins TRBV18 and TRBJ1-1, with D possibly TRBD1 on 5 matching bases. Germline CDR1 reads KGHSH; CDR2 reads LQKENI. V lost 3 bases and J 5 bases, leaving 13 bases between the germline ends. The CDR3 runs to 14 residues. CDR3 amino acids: CASSPGGVGTEAFF. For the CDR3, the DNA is TGTGCCAGCTCACCTGGGGGGGTTGGGACTGAAGCTTTCTTT.

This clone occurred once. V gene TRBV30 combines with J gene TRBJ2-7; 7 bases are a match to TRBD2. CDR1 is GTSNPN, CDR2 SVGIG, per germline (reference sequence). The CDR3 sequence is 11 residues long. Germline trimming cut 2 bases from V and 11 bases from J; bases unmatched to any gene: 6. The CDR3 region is CAWSPGGGEYF. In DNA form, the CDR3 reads TGTGCCTGGAGTCCTGGGGGGGGAGAGTACTTC.

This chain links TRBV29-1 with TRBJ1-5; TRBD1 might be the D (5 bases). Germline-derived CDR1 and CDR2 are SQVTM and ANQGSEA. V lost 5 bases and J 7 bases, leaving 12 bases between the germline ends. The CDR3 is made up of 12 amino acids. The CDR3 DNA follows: TGCAGCGTTACATGGGGGGACCAGCCCCAGCATTTT. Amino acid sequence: CSVTWGDQPQHF.

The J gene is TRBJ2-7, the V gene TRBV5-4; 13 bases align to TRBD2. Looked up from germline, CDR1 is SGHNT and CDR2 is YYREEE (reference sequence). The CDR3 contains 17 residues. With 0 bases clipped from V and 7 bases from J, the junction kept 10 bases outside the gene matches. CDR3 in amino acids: CASSLGLAGGRPLEQYF. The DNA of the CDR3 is TGTGCCAGCAGCTTGGGACTAGCGGGAGGCCGGCCGCTTGAGCAGTACTTC.

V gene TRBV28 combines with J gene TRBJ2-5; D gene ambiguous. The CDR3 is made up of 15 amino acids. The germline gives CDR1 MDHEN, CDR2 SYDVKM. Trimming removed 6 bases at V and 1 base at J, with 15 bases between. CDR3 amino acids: CASRPYPGAQETQYF. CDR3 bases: TGTGCCAGCAGGCCGTATCCGGGTGCCCAAGAGACCCAGTACTTC. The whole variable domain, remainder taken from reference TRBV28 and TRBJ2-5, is DVKVTQSSRYLVKRTGEKVFLECVQDMDHENMFWYRQDPGLGLRLIYFSYDVKMKEKGDIPEGYSVSREKKERFSLILESASTNQTSMYLCASRPYPGAQETQYFGPGTRLLVL.

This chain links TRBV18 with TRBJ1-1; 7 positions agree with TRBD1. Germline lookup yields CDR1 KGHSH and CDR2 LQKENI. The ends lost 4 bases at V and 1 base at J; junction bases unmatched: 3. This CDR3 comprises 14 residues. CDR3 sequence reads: CASSHRQGNTEAFF. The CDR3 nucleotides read TGTGCCAGCTCACATAGACAGGGGAACACTGAAGCTTTCTTT.

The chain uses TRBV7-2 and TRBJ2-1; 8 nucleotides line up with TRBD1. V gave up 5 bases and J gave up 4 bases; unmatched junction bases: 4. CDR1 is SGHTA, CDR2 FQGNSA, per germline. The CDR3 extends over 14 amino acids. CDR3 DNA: TGTGCCAGCAGCCTACGACAGGGGTACAATGAGCAGTTCTTC. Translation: CASSLRQGYNEQFF.